A single sample is the source of the 12 T cell receptor beta chains below, sequenced in a study of T cell changes during pregnancy in multiple sclerosis (dated by TCRdb to about 2019). The library was generated by the immunoSEQ multiplex PCR assay. The table was pulled from immuneACCESS by TCRdb, which kept in-frame rearrangements only. Such tables lose some clones; where checked, under half of the loss comes from unresolved V genes, and the rest has no known cause. The sample profile shows 30,000 to 40,000 clones; roughly 91% of them were found once. The leading ten clones occupy 5% to 6.5% of the sample. Sequencing used CD8+ T cells from peripheral blood mononuclear cells, obtained in the second trimester of pregnancy. The receptors shown here come from a female donor with multiple sclerosis, enrolled in a pregnancy study.

This chain connects TRBV27 to TRBJ2-7, with TRBD2 identical over 11 bases. This CDR3 comprises 19 residues. Germline CDR1 is MNHEY and CDR2 is SMNVEV (reference sequence). Unmatched junction bases numbered 18, after V lost 4 bases and J lost 4 bases. In nucleotides, the CDR3 is TGTGCCAGCAGTTCGTACTCCACTAGCGGGAGTGCCCGTGGGTACGAGCAGTACTTC. Its translation is CASSSYSTSGSARGYEQYF.

Comments on this clone: At one boundary the junction diverges from the germline segment, which might be a read error. The J gene is TRBJ1-5, the V gene TRBV6-1, with D perhaps TRBD1 (6 bases). CDR3 length: 15 residues. The germline V gene has CDR1 MNHNS and CDR2 SASEGT. The CDR3 DNA follows: TGTGCCAGCAGCGAAGGCTACAGGGTTCTGGAGCCCCAGCATTTT. This encodes CASSEGYRVLEPQHF.

This chain connects TRBV9 to TRBJ2-7; 7 bases are a match to TRBD1. The germline CDR1 and CDR2 sequences are SGDLS and YYNGEE. The junction had 9 bases not matched to a gene; V was cut back by 4 bases and J by 5 bases. This CDR3 spans 14 amino acids. CDR3: CASSPHSDRDEQYF. The CDR3 DNA is TGTGCCAGCAGCCCCCACTCAGACAGGGACGAGCAGTACTTC.

The V call is TRBV19, the J call TRBJ2-7; D might be TRBD1 (5 bases). Germline V gene lookup returns CDR1 LNHDA and CDR2 SQIVND (reference sequence). The CDR3 has 13 amino acids. V was pared by 3 bases and J by 3 bases, with 9 bases between. The CDR3, as DNA: TGTGCCAGTAGTATGAAAGGGGACTACGAGCAGTACTTC. Translated: CASSMKGDYEQYF. Full variable domain (remainder filled in from reference TRBV19 and TRBJ2-7): DGGITQSPKYLFRKEGQNVTLSCEQNLNHDAMYWYRQDPGQGLRLIYYSQIVNDFQKGDIAEGYSVSREKKESFPLTVTSAQKNPTAFYLCASSMKGDYEQYFGPGTRLTVT.

This chain uses TRBV19 with TRBJ2-7, with a tentative D call TRBD1 (5 bases). This CDR3 contains 15 residues. V gave up 4 bases and J gave up 0 bases, with 13 bases separating them. Germline assignment: CDR1 LNHDA and CDR2 SQIVND (reference sequence). DNA for the CDR3: TGTGCCAGTAGTAGCTCCTTGGACAACTCCTACGAGCAGTACTTC. It is translated as CASSSSLDNSYEQYF.

This chain uses TRBV6-5 with TRBJ2-3; D perhaps matches TRBD1 (6 bases). V was clipped by 7 bases and J by 2 bases, with 10 bases between them. Germline CDR1 and CDR2: MNHEY and SVGAGI. CDR3 length: 13 amino acids. CDR3 residues: CASKGGYTDTQYF. The DNA for the CDR3 is TGTGCCAGCAAAGGGGGATACACAGATACGCAGTATTTT.

This chain links TRBV5-1 with TRBJ1-1, with D possibly being TRBD1 (5 bases). The length of the CDR3 is 14 residues. The germline V gene encodes CDR1 SGHRS and CDR2 YFSETQ. The V gene lost 1 base and the J gene lost 6 bases, with 13 bases spanning the gap. CDR3 in DNA: TGCGCCAGCAGCTTGATGCAGGGTCTCCCTGAAGCTTTCTTT. Amino acid sequence: CASSLMQGLPEAFF.

V gene TRBV6-6 combines with J gene TRBJ1-2; D call uncertain. The CDR3 length is 15 residues. V lost 0 bases and J lost 2, with 10 bases in between. Looked up from germline, CDR1 is MNHNY and CDR2 is SVGAGI (reference sequence). The CDR3 DNA is TGTGCCAGCAGTTACTCGCAGGTGATGAACTATGGCTACACCTTC. Protein: CASSYSQVMNYGYTF.

The V and J genes are TRBV7-9 and TRBJ1-1, with 7 positions matching TRBD1. The CDR3 has 15 residues. CDR1 SEHNR and CDR2 FQNEAQ come from the germline V gene (reference sequence). With V trimmed by 6 bases and J by 1 base, 8 bases remained unmatched. CDR3 amino acids: CASRAQGGRNTEAFF. Written as DNA, the CDR3 is TGTGCCAGCAGGGCTCAGGGGGGAAGGAACACTGAAGCTTTCTTT. Together with reference TRBV7-9 and TRBJ1-1, the CDR3 gives the full variable domain: DTGVSQNPRHKITKRGQNVTFRCDPISEHNRLYWYRQTLGQGPEFLTYFQNEAQLEKSRLLSDRFSAERPKGSFSTLEIQRTEQGDSAMYLCASRAQGGRNTEAFFGQGTRLTVV.

The chain recombines TRBV6-6 with TRBJ2-3; 7 nucleotides line up with TRBD2. The CDR3 extends over 13 amino acids. Germline CDR1 and CDR2: MNHNY and SVGAGI (reference sequence). With V trimmed by 7 bases and J by 3 bases, 4 bases remained unmatched. The CDR3 nucleotides read TGTGCCAGCAAATCTAGCGGAACAGATACGCAGTATTTT. This codes for CASKSSGTDTQYF.

The chain carries TRBV7-8 and TRBJ2-7, with D maybe TRBD2 (6 bases). Looked up from germline, CDR1 is SGHVS and CDR2 is FQNEAQ. V was shortened by 0 bases and J by 1 base, with 10 bases between the two germline ends. The CDR3 totals 15 residues. CDR3 region: CASSLAAGGSYEQYF. In nucleotides, the CDR3 is TGTGCCAGCAGCTTAGCGGCAGGAGGGTCCTACGAGCAGTACTTC.

Written as DNA, the CDR3 is TGTGCCAGCAGCCAAACAAGCGAGGGGGCCAACGTCCTGACTTTC. Translation gives CASSQTSEGANVLTF. This chain links TRBV7-9 with TRBJ2-6; D is ambiguous. Germline CDR1 SEHNR, CDR2 FQNEAQ (reference sequence). Trimming shortened V by 5 bases and J by 4 bases, and 12 bases separated the two germline ends. This CDR3 region has 15 residues. The full variable domain, its missing parts supplied by reference TRBV7-9 and TRBJ2-6, is DTGVSQNPRHKITKRGQNVTFRCDPISEHNRLYWYRQTLGQGPEFLTYFQNEAQLEKSRLLSDRFSAERPKGSFSTLEIQRTEQGDSAMYLCASSQTSEGANVLTFGAGSRLTVL.